This is a list of T cell receptor beta chains from one sample in a study of CD8 T cells in ankylosing spondylitis. Each CDR3 protein is one row after TCRdb ran MiXCR on the 5' RACE reads. The table has just over 350,000 distinct CDR3 sequences, 20% to 25% seen once. Input material: blood, either unsorted or a sorted T cell fraction (not recorded which). These receptors came from a male donor with ankylosing spondylitis or in good health (not recorded which). Each CDR3 is given with its conserved first and last residue. A D gene is named only where the DNA matches it firmly. A clone size is listed for some rows: how often the clone was seen (once, few, many), or a class if it is expanded.

abundance: few; v_gene: TRBV12-3/TRBV12-4; d_gene: TRBD2; j_gene: TRBJ2-2; CDR3aa: CASSHPTSGGKTGELFF; CDR3nt: TGTGCCAGCAGTCACCCGACTAGCGGGGGAAAAACCGGGGAGCTGTTTTTT
abundance: many; v_gene: TRBV12-3/TRBV12-4; d_gene: .; j_gene: TRBJ2-5; CDR3aa: CASSPGETQYF; CDR3nt: TGTGCCAGCAGTCCAGGGGAGACCCAGTACTTC
abundance: few; v_gene: TRBV7-9; d_gene: .; j_gene: TRBJ2-7; CDR3aa: CASSPTPDSYEQYF; CDR3nt: TGTGCCAGCAGCCCTACCCCGGACAGTTACGAGCAGTACTTC
abundance: .; v_gene: TRBV7-2; d_gene: .; j_gene: TRBJ2-7; CDR3aa: CASSLRQEAYEQYF; CDR3nt: TGTGCCAGCAGCTTAAGGCAGGAGGCCTACGAGCAGTACTTC
abundance: .; v_gene: TRBV2; d_gene: .; j_gene: TRBJ1-1; CDR3aa: CASTTYMNTEAFF; CDR3nt: TGTGCCAGCACCACCTACATGAACACTGAAGCTTTCTTT
abundance: many; v_gene: TRBV28; d_gene: .; j_gene: TRBJ2-2; CDR3aa: CASSFRGTGELFF; CDR3nt: TGTGCCAGCAGTTTCAGGGGCACCGGGGAGCTGTTTTTT
abundance: .; v_gene: TRBV12-3/TRBV12-4; d_gene: .; j_gene: TRBJ2-6; CDR3aa: CASSLVHSGANVLTF; CDR3nt: TGTGCCAGCAGTTTAGTCCACTCTGGGGCCAACGTCCTGACTTTC
abundance: few; v_gene: TRBV12-3/TRBV12-4; d_gene: TRBD1; j_gene: TRBJ2-7; CDR3aa: CASSDPQGIEQYF; CDR3nt: TGTGCCAGCAGTGACCCACAGGGGATCGAGCAGTACTTC
abundance: .; v_gene: TRBV19; d_gene: TRBD1; j_gene: TRBJ2-6; CDR3aa: CASSILRTGFSGANVLTF; CDR3nt: TGTGCCAGTAGTATACTCCGGACAGGTTTCTCTGGGGCCAACGTCCTGACTTTC
abundance: few; v_gene: TRBV30; d_gene: .; j_gene: TRBJ2-1; CDR3aa: CAWSVVEWEQFF; CDR3nt: TGTGCCTGGAGTGTGGTCGAGTGGGAGCAGTTCTTC
abundance: .; v_gene: TRBV7-9; d_gene: .; j_gene: TRBJ2-5; CDR3aa: CASKFGWRSQETQYF; CDR3nt: TGTGCCAGCAAATTTGGGTGGCGGTCCCAAGAGACCCAGTACTTC
abundance: many; v_gene: TRBV12-3/TRBV12-4; d_gene: .; j_gene: TRBJ1-1; CDR3aa: CASSPGAEAFF; CDR3nt: TGTGCCAGCAGCCCCGGGGCTGAAGCTTTCTTT
abundance: few; v_gene: TRBV12-3/TRBV12-4; d_gene: .; j_gene: TRBJ2-3; CDR3aa: CASSRGRADTQYF; CDR3nt: TGTGCCAGCAGCCGGGGCCGGGCAGATACGCAGTATTTT
abundance: few; v_gene: TRBV29-1; d_gene: TRBD2; j_gene: TRBJ2-7; CDR3aa: CTASGGPYEQYF; CDR3nt: TGCACCGCCTCGGGGGGACCCTACGAGCAGTACTTC
abundance: .; v_gene: TRBV7-9; d_gene: .; j_gene: TRBJ1-5; CDR3aa: CASSSGVRWPQHF; CDR3nt: TGTGCCAGCAGCTCCGGGGTTAGGTGGCCCCAGCATTTT
abundance: .; v_gene: TRBV29-1; d_gene: .; j_gene: TRBJ1-1; CDR3aa: CSVVEVGRNTEAFF; CDR3nt: TGCAGCGTTGTAGAGGTAGGCAGGAACACTGAAGCTTTCTTT
abundance: .; v_gene: TRBV10-3; d_gene: .; j_gene: TRBJ2-7; CDR3aa: CAIKLDTSSYEQYF; CDR3nt: TGTGCCATCAAATTGGACACGAGCTCCTACGAGCAGTACTTC
abundance: .; v_gene: TRBV30; d_gene: .; j_gene: TRBJ2-7; CDR3aa: CAWSVLDRYYEQYF; CDR3nt: TGTGCCTGGAGTGTACTTGACAGATACTACGAGCAGTACTTC
abundance: .; v_gene: TRBV20-1; d_gene: TRBD2; j_gene: TRBJ2-1; CDR3aa: CSARELAGVTNEQFF; CDR3nt: TGCAGTGCTAGGGAACTAGCGGGGGTGACCAATGAGCAGTTCTTC
abundance: many; v_gene: TRBV29-1; d_gene: .; j_gene: TRBJ2-7; CDR3aa: CSVEGRSPGSYEQYF; CDR3nt: TGCAGCGTTGAGGGCAGGTCCCCGGGATCCTACGAGCAGTACTTC
abundance: few; v_gene: TRBV4-1; d_gene: .; j_gene: TRBJ1-2; CDR3aa: CASSQAPPDGGVYGYTF; CDR3nt: TGCGCCAGCAGCCAAGCCCCGCCGGACGGAGGGGTCTATGGCTACACCTTC
abundance: .; v_gene: TRBV9; d_gene: .; j_gene: TRBJ2-3; CDR3aa: CASSVYKDLTDTQYF; CDR3nt: TGTGCCAGCAGCGTATATAAAGATCTCACAGATACGCAGTATTTT
abundance: few; v_gene: TRBV5-1; d_gene: .; j_gene: TRBJ2-7; CDR3aa: CASSLSQGNEQYF; CDR3nt: TGCGCCAGCAGCTTGTCGCAGGGCAACGAGCAGTACTTC
abundance: .; v_gene: TRBV7-2; d_gene: .; j_gene: TRBJ2-3; CDR3aa: CASSLADGPADTQYF; CDR3nt: TGTGCCAGCAGCTTAGCAGACGGGCCCGCAGATACGCAGTATTTT
abundance: few; v_gene: TRBV30; d_gene: .; j_gene: TRBJ1-2; CDR3aa: CAWSTQGPGYTF; CDR3nt: TGTGCCTGGAGCACCCAGGGACCTGGCTACACCTTC
abundance: .; v_gene: TRBV28; d_gene: TRBD1; j_gene: TRBJ1-1; CDR3aa: CASSKDREYTEAFF; CDR3nt: TGTGCCAGCAGTAAGGACAGGGAGTACACTGAAGCTTTCTTT
abundance: few; v_gene: TRBV20-1; d_gene: TRBD2; j_gene: TRBJ2-7; CDR3aa: CSAPPPSGPFYEQYF; CDR3nt: TGCAGTGCTCCCCCTCCTAGCGGGCCGTTCTACGAGCAGTACTTC
abundance: few; v_gene: TRBV9; d_gene: .; j_gene: TRBJ2-5; CDR3aa: CASTPGHTGETQYF; CDR3nt: TGTGCCAGCACCCCTGGGCATACCGGGGAGACCCAGTACTTC
abundance: many; v_gene: TRBV12-3/TRBV12-4; d_gene: TRBD1; j_gene: TRBJ2-1; CDR3aa: CASSSWDRGQGEQFF; CDR3nt: TGTGCCAGCAGTTCTTGGGACAGGGGGCAGGGTGAGCAGTTCTTC